The 7 T cell receptor beta chains below were found in one sample sequenced in a study of blood T cell repertoires in COVID-19. Libraries were prepared by immunoSEQ multiplex PCR; TCRdb keeps only in-frame clonotypes and omits some of them. Of 350,000 to 550,000 clones listed, approximately 92% are singletons. The sequenced sample consisted of PBMCs or T cells enriched from blood (not recorded which). These receptors originate from a man aged 30 to 39 who had recovered from COVID-19.

V is TRBV27 and J is TRBJ2-1, with TRBD1 identical over 8 bases. Per the germline V gene, CDR1 is MNHEY and CDR2 is SMNVEV (reference sequence). Unmatched junction bases numbered 4, after V lost 3 bases and J lost 3 bases. This CDR3 contains 15 residues. CDR3 loop: CASSFRQGHYNEQFF. The CDR3, as DNA: TGTGCCAGCAGTTTTAGACAGGGGCACTACAATGAGCAGTTCTTC.

The chain combines TRBV25-1 with TRBJ1-5; weak D call: TRBD1 (5 bases). Germline assignment: CDR1 MGHDK and CDR2 SYGVNS. The CDR3 covers 15 residues. Trimming pared 2 bases from V and 5 bases from J, leaving 13 bases between. Here the CDR3 reads CASSESGQGHQPQHF. The CDR3 DNA is TGTGCCAGCAGTGAAAGTGGGCAGGGTCATCAGCCCCAGCATTTT.

This clone has just a few counts. The V gene is TRBV6-4, the J gene TRBJ1-2; TRBD1 matches 7 bases. From germline, CDR1 is MRHNA and CDR2 SNTAGT. After removal of 4 bases from V and 3 bases from J, the junction contained 8 bases not matched to a gene. This CDR3 has 15 amino acids. The CDR3 DNA reads as TGTGCCAGCAGTGCCCAGACAGGGTTTGACTATGGCTACACCTTC. Its translation is CASSAQTGFDYGYTF.

This sequence joins TRBV5-1 and TRBJ2-7; 12 nucleotides match TRBD1. This CDR3 contains 15 residues. Looked up from germline, CDR1 is SGHRS and CDR2 is YFSETQ. The V gene end was trimmed by 2 bases and the J gene end by 5 bases; junction bases not matched to a gene: 5. The CDR3 spells CASSLGTGGAHEQYF. CDR3 in DNA: TGCGCCAGCAGCTTAGGGACAGGGGGCGCCCACGAGCAGTACTTC.

The genes are TRBV11-2 and TRBJ2-5, with D perhaps matching TRBD1 (5 bases). V was clipped by 1 base and J by 2 bases, with 17 bases between them. This CDR3 comprises 17 residues. In germline, CDR1 is SGHAT, CDR2 FQNNGV. The CDR3 region is CASSLASSTARQETQYF. The CDR3 region has the DNA TGTGCCAGCAGCTTAGCCTCCTCGACAGCCCGGCAAGAGACCCAGTACTTC.

This chain connects TRBV7-2 to TRBJ1-6; TRBD1 agrees at 7 bases. CDR3 size: 16 residues. The V segment lost 5 bases and the J segment 7 bases; nucleotides outside the gene matches: 11. Germline-derived CDR1 and CDR2 are SGHTA and FQGNSA. In DNA, the CDR3 is TGTGCCAGCAGCCCAAGGAGGTCACAGGGGAATTCACCCCTCCACTTT. It translates to CASSPRRSQGNSPLHF.

In regard to this clone: The sample has other DNA sequences that encode this CDR3 too. The chain employs TRBV18 and TRBJ2-3; no reliable D call. The CDR3 extends over 13 amino acids. Germline V gene data show CDR1 as KGHSH and CDR2 as LQKENI. V lost 3 bases, J lost 4 bases, and 8 bases lay in between. The CDR3 DNA is TGTGCCAGCTCACCTCCCTCGGCAGATACGCAGTATTTT. Residues: CASSPPSADTQYF.